This TCR beta chain was documented in a study of Ad26.COV2.S vaccination and SARS-CoV-2 variants. Study context: Ad26.COV2.S given intramuscularly, once or twice 56 days apart. Findings of the study overall: Vaccinees and placebo recipients showed similar non-spike TCR breadth. Measurements of TCR breadth and depth may have given underestimates of the total T cell responses.

About this clone itself: Its target is not known. The conserved closing phenylalanine or tryptophan is absent in this CDR3, likely reflecting a read error. The DNA is left out, because the CDR3 cannot be placed on it with certainty; the CDR3 is given as TCRdb lists it.

Inclusive of both ends, the CDR3 amounts to 14 amino acids. The germline gives CDR1 ENHRY, CDR2 SYGVKD. Method: immunoSEQ multiplex PCR; TCRdb's copy keeps in-frame clones and lacks some. The profile shows 450,000 to 550,000 clones, 80% to 90% of them singletons. This sample's treatment: approximately 18 received Ad26.COV2.S at low or high dose, single or two shots; about five received placebo; per-sample allocation not given. Specimen acquisition occurred on day 63 following the initial vaccine or placebo injection. This adult donor, from Boston, was 18-55 years old. This rearrangement joins TRBV10-3 to TRBJ1-1. The sequencing here drew on peripheral blood, taken in a trial of Ad26.COV2.S vaccine versus placebo. The clonotype comes from a person between 18 and 59 years old who received the Ad26.COV2.S COVID-19 vaccine or a placebo. The CDR3 sequence is CAISEIGGRQAEVS.